Each of the 20 T cell receptor beta chains below was sequenced from the same sample in a study of cytomegalovirus exposure and HLA in healthy donors. The PCR employed 60 Vbeta primers together with 13 Jbeta primers. Profiling relied on immunoSEQ multiplex PCR, and the TCRdb table lists in-frame clones only, not all of them. This table holds about 96,000 clones, roughly 79% found once. The sample taken for sequencing was PBMCs. The source of these receptors is a woman in her 70s in good health and CMV-seropositive.

The rearrangement joins TRBV7-9 to TRBJ1-4, with 8 bases matching TRBD1. This CDR3 has 15 amino acids. V lost 5 bases to trimming and J lost 8 bases; unmatched junction nucleotides: 10. CDR1 and CDR2 (germline): SEHNR, FQNEAQ (reference sequence). The DNA of the CDR3 is TGTGCCAGCAGCGGAGGTCAGGGGGCAAGAGAAAAACTGTTTTTT. It translates to CASSGGQGAREKLFF.

This clone has more than one count but fewer than ten. In the same sample, other DNA sequences code for this CDR3. This chain joins TRBV30 and TRBJ1-1; 8 bases align to TRBD1. Germline V gene sequence: CDR1 GTSNPN, CDR2 SVGIG (reference sequence). V trimming: 4 bases; J trimming: 5 bases; junction bases outside the gene matches: 15. CDR3 size: 16 residues. DNA for the CDR3: TGTGCCTGGACCCCTCCCCCTCGGACAGGGCCAACTGAAGCTTTCTTT. As protein: CAWTPPPRTGPTEAFF.

The chain has TRBV2 and TRBJ2-2, with a tentative D call TRBD1 (6 bases). The germline CDR1 and CDR2 sequences are SNHLY and FYNNEI. Deletions cut 6 bases from V and 6 bases from J, with 11 bases between. The CDR3 totals 13 residues. The DNA of the CDR3 is TGTGCCAGCAGAATACAGGGTGCCGGGGAGCTGTTTTTT. It specifies CASRIQGAGELFF.

For the CDR3, the DNA is TGTGCCAGCAGCTTAGGGGTCGGGAGAAACACTGAAGCTTTCTTT. It codes for CASSLGVGRNTEAFF. This chain links TRBV7-6 with TRBJ1-1; no firm D call. The CDR3 sequence is 15 residues long. Trimming removed 1 base at V and 2 bases at J, with 11 bases between. Germline assignment: CDR1 SGHVS and CDR2 FNYEAQ.

The chain uses TRBV30 and TRBJ1-2; 8 nucleotides line up with TRBD1. The CDR3 has 16 residues. After removal of 1 base from V and 0 bases from J, the junction contained 7 bases not matched to a gene. Germline V gene lookup returns CDR1 GTSNPN and CDR2 SVGIG (reference sequence). The CDR3 DNA reads as TGTGCCTGGAGTGGGGGCCGACAGGGGACTAACTATGGCTACACCTTC. It encodes CAWSGGRQGTNYGYTF. Together with reference TRBV30 and TRBJ1-2, the CDR3 gives the full variable domain: SQTIHQWPATLVQPVGSPLSLECTVEGTSNPNLYWYRQAAGRGLQLLFYSVGIGQISSEVPQNLSASRPQDRQFILSSKKLLLSDSGFYLCAWSGGRQGTNYGYTFGSGTRLTVV.

This clone was recorded a few times. Other nucleotide sequences in the sample specify the same CDR3. The V and J genes are TRBV7-2 and TRBJ1-5; D is perhaps TRBD1 (5 bases). CDR1 and CDR2 (germline): SGHTA, FQGNSA. V lost 1 base and J 2 bases, leaving 15 bases between the germline ends. The CDR3 consists of 17 residues. The CDR3 spells CASSLVPGGIGNQPQHF. Written as DNA, the CDR3 is TGTGCCAGCAGCTTAGTCCCGGGGGGGATCGGCAATCAGCCCCAGCATTTT.

The chain is built from TRBV28 and TRBJ2-3, with 7 bases identical to TRBD2. CDR3 length: 14 residues. After removal of 4 bases from V and 1 base from J, the junction contained 2 bases not matched to a gene. The V gene's germline CDR1 is MDHEN and CDR2 SYDVKM. CDR3 DNA: TGTGCCAGCAGTTCAACTAGCGGCACAGATACGCAGTATTTT. Translating gives CASSSTSGTDTQYF.

The V call is TRBV5-6, the J call TRBJ1-5; TRBD1 agrees at 7 bases. The CDR3 loop spans 13 amino acids. V trimming: 3 bases; J trimming: 4 bases; junction bases outside the gene matches: 1. Germline CDR1 SGHDT, CDR2 YYEEEE. In DNA, the CDR3 is TGTGCCAGCAGCTGGGGACAGAATCAGCCCCAGCATTTT. It encodes CASSWGQNQPQHF.

The chain is built from TRBV9 and TRBJ2-1; D is perhaps TRBD1 (6 bases). Deletions cut 0 bases from V and 8 bases from J, with 12 bases between. This CDR3 comprises 14 residues. CDR1 SGDLS and CDR2 YYNGEE come from the germline V gene. The CDR3 region is CASSVGQDYYEQFF. CDR3 DNA sequence: TGTGCCAGCAGCGTAGGACAGGATTACTATGAGCAGTTCTTC.

The rearrangement uses TRBV28 and TRBJ1-2; 8 bases match TRBD1. The V gene's germline CDR1 is MDHEN and CDR2 SYDVKM. This CDR3 region has 15 residues. V lost 7 bases and J lost 4; bases outside the gene matches: 11. Here the CDR3 reads CASIRPRGRTYGYTF. CDR3 in DNA: TGTGCCAGCATCCGACCCAGGGGGCGTACCTATGGCTACACCTTC.

This chain joins TRBV7-9 and TRBJ1-3; no clear D gene. The germline CDR1 and CDR2 sequences are SEHNR and FQNEAQ (reference sequence). Trimming shortened V by 5 bases and J by 1 base, and 15 bases separated the two germline ends. The CDR3 covers 16 residues. The CDR3 protein is CASSLVPLSSGNTIYF. Here the CDR3 DNA reads TGTGCCAGCAGCCTCGTCCCCCTTAGTTCTGGAAACACCATATATTTT.

J is TRBJ2-1 and V is TRBV6-6; D perhaps matches TRBD2 (6 bases). V lost 5 bases and J lost 2, with 13 bases in between. This CDR3 has 15 residues. The germline V gene has CDR1 MNHNY and CDR2 SVGAGI (reference sequence). The CDR3 loop reads CASSHRDSAYNEQFF. The DNA for the CDR3 is TGTGCCAGCAGTCACCGGGACTCCGCCTACAATGAGCAGTTCTTC.

The chain couples TRBV7-8 to TRBJ2-5; 14 bases agree with TRBD2. The CDR3 sequence is 18 residues long. The germline V gene has CDR1 SGHVS and CDR2 FQNEAQ. V gave up 0 bases and J gave up 11 bases; unmatched junction bases: 14. CDR3 coding DNA: TGTGCCAGCAGCTTAGCGATTCCCGGGACTAGCGGGAGTTCGGAGCAGTACTTC. The encoded protein is CASSLAIPGTSGSSEQYF.

The V gene is TRBV6-1, the J gene TRBJ2-1; D is possibly TRBD1 (6 bases). Looked up from germline, CDR1 is MNHNS and CDR2 is SASEGT. Trimming stripped 1 base from V and 2 bases from J, with 18 bases between. The CDR3 has 18 amino acids. In DNA, the CDR3 is TGTGCCAGCAGTGAAGAACCCCCCGCGTGGGGGCCCTACAATGAGCAGTTCTTC. Translated: CASSEEPPAWGPYNEQFF.

This clone was detected a few times. This chain links TRBV5-1 with TRBJ1-5; no clear D gene. Germline loops: CDR1 SGHRS, CDR2 YFSETQ. This CDR3 is built from 13 residues. Trimming shortened V by 5 bases and J by 1 base, and 7 bases separated the two germline ends. The CDR3 DNA reads TGCGCCAGCAGATACTCCAGCAATCAGCCCCAGCATTTT. It specifies CASRYSSNQPQHF.

The V and J genes are TRBV10-3 and TRBJ1-1, with 8 bases aligning to TRBD1. The CDR3 totals 17 residues. V lost 6 bases and J lost 0; bases outside the gene matches: 12. Per germline, CDR1 ENHRY and CDR2 SYGVKD. CDR3 in DNA: TGTGCCATCAGCGGACAGGGACCCAACAGCTTGAACACTGAAGCTTTCTTT. Encoded protein: CAISGQGPNSLNTEAFF.

The chain couples TRBV5-6 to TRBJ2-5; D gene unclear. Germline V gene lookup returns CDR1 SGHDT and CDR2 YYEEEE. With 1 base removed from V and 5 bases from J, the gap between germline ends came to 12 bases. The CDR3 is 14 amino acids. The CDR3 here is CASSLLAPRETQYF. In nucleotides, the CDR3 is TGTGCCAGCAGCTTGTTGGCACCGCGGGAGACCCAGTACTTC.

The rearrangement links TRBV27 to TRBJ1-4, with 8 positions matching TRBD1. Germline assignment: CDR1 MNHEY and CDR2 SMNVEV (reference sequence). V lost 5 bases and J lost 0; bases outside the gene matches: 11. The CDR3 covers 18 residues. The CDR3 DNA reads TGTGCCAGCAGTCCTATATGGGTGACAGGGGCAACTAATGAAAAACTGTTTTTT. This translates into CASSPIWVTGATNEKLFF.

The chain has TRBV28 and TRBJ2-5, with D maybe TRBD2 (6 bases). This CDR3 is built from 11 residues. Trimming removed 3 bases at V and 12 bases at J, with 11 bases between. Germline values: CDR1 MDHEN, CDR2 SYDVKM. CDR3 protein: CASSLAGYEYF. CDR3 DNA: TGTGCCAGCAGTTTGGCGGGGTACGAGTACTTC. The variable domain in full, completed from reference TRBV28 and TRBJ2-5, reads DVKVTQSSRYLVKRTGEKVFLECVQDMDHENMFWYRQDPGLGLRLIYFSYDVKMKEKGDIPEGYSVSREKKERFSLILESASTNQTSMYLCASSLAGYEYFGPGTRLLVL.

This clone has just a few counts. The V and J genes are TRBV28 and TRBJ1-2, with D tentatively TRBD1 (5 bases). The CDR3 contains 14 residues. Trimming took 2 bases from V and 4 from J, leaving 11 bases between them. The germline CDR1 and CDR2 sequences are MDHEN and SYDVKM. CDR3: CASSLGAGGYGYTF. In nucleotides, the CDR3 is TGTGCCAGCAGTTTAGGGGCCGGGGGCTATGGCTACACCTTC.